Shown below are 9 T cell receptor beta chains from a single sample sequenced in a study of CD8 T cells in ankylosing spondylitis. TCRdb re-called the 5' RACE reads with MiXCR, one entry per CDR3 protein. This table holds 450,000 to 550,000 distinct CDR3 sequences, about 5.4% found once. No antigen is known for these receptors. Study-wide results and limits: What appeared characteristic of ankylosing spondylitis blood was a TCR beta motif of 7 or 8 highly homologous variants.

Sequencing used blood, either unsorted or a sorted T cell fraction (not recorded which). These receptors all come from a male donor with ankylosing spondylitis.

This clonotype was counted many times. The rearrangement joins TRBV4-2 to TRBJ2-7; weak D call: TRBD1 (6 bases). The CDR3 runs to 15 residues. Germline CDR1 LGHNA, CDR2 YNFKEQ. Trimming removed 4 bases from V and 5 bases from J, with 18 bases in between. CDR3 sequence (DNA): TGTGCCAGCAGCCCAGACCCCACAGGGAACGACGAGCAGTACTTC. Encoded protein: CASSPDPTGNDEQYF.

This clonotype was detected ten times or more. The chain couples TRBV12-3 or TRBV12-4 to TRBJ2-3, with a possible D match to TRBD1 (6 bases). This CDR3 comprises 14 residues. V was cut by 3 bases and J by 5 bases, with 12 bases left in between. The CDR3 here is CASSFSGVGDTQYF. In DNA form, the CDR3 reads TGTGCCAGCAGTTTTTCAGGGGTAGGAGATACGCAGTATTTT.

This clonotype has a count of ten or more. J is TRBJ2-2 and V is TRBV25-1, with TRBD1 identical over 11 bases. The CDR3 extends over 16 amino acids. Trimming took 3 bases from V and 4 from J; bases not matched to a gene: 4. CDR1 is MGHDK, CDR2 SYGVNS, per germline. CDR3 in amino acids: CASSDGQGAFTGELFF. CDR3 in DNA: TGTGCCAGCAGTGATGGACAGGGGGCTTTCACCGGGGAGCTGTTTTTT.

Many counts were recorded for this clonotype. The rearrangement links TRBV7-9 to TRBJ2-1, with D maybe TRBD1 (6 bases). V lost 3 bases and J lost 0, with 12 bases in between. CDR1 and CDR2 from the germline V gene are SEHNR and FQNEAQ (reference sequence). The CDR3 has 16 residues. The CDR3 sequence is CASSFGQPYSYNEQFF. CDR3 nucleotides: TGTGCCAGCAGCTTCGGACAGCCTTACTCCTACAATGAGCAGTTCTTC.

This clonotype appeared many times. The J gene is TRBJ2-3, the V gene TRBV20-1, with 8 bases lining up with TRBD1. V lost 5 bases, J lost 3 bases, and 7 bases stayed unmatched. Per germline, CDR1 DFQATT and CDR2 SNEGSKA (reference sequence). This CDR3 contains 14 residues. CDR3 sequence: CSALDRELTDTQYF. The CDR3, as DNA: TGCAGTGCTCTGGACAGGGAGCTAACAGATACGCAGTATTTT.

This clonotype was counted at least ten times. The CDR3 reads CSARDLGWGKHYGYTF. In nucleotides, the CDR3 is TGCAGTGCTAGAGATCTTGGGTGGGGGAAGCACTATGGCTACACCTTC. The V gene is TRBV20-1, the J gene TRBJ1-2, with D perhaps matching TRBD1 (5 bases). CDR1 is DFQATT, CDR2 SNEGSKA, per germline (reference sequence). This CDR3 has 16 amino acids. V was cut by 0 bases and J by 3 bases, with 17 bases left in between.

In its sample, this clonotype was seen a few times. A junction end diverges from the germline sequence, so it may reflect a read error. The chain is built from TRBV6-1 and TRBJ2-5; the D gene is possibly TRBD2 (6 bases). CDR3 length equals 14 residues. Germline loops: CDR1 MNHNS, CDR2 SASEGT. The DNA for the CDR3 is TGCTACGGGGCTGGGCTAGCGCCGCAAGAGACCCAGTACTTC. It is translated as CYGAGLAPQETQYF.

In this sample, this clonotype turned up a few times. J is TRBJ2-2 and V is TRBV5-1, with D maybe TRBD1 (6 bases). Germline CDR1 and CDR2: SGHRS and YFSETQ. V was pared by 3 bases and J by 6 bases, with 9 bases between. CDR3 length: 13 amino acids. The DNA of the CDR3 is TGCGCCAGCAGCTCAGGGGTCCCCGGGGAGCTGTTTTTT. It encodes CASSSGVPGELFF.

This clonotype was recorded at least ten times. The chain couples TRBV6-2 or TRBV6-3 to TRBJ2-3; D possibly matches TRBD1 or TRBD2 (5 bases each). The CDR3 runs to 16 residues. Trimming stripped 4 bases from V and 1 base from J, with 15 bases between. Germline CDR1 MNHEY, CDR2 SVGEGT. The CDR3 protein is CASSFRDLVRTDTQYF. CDR3 coding DNA: TGTGCCAGCAGTTTCCGGGACCTCGTGCGCACAGATACGCAGTATTTT.